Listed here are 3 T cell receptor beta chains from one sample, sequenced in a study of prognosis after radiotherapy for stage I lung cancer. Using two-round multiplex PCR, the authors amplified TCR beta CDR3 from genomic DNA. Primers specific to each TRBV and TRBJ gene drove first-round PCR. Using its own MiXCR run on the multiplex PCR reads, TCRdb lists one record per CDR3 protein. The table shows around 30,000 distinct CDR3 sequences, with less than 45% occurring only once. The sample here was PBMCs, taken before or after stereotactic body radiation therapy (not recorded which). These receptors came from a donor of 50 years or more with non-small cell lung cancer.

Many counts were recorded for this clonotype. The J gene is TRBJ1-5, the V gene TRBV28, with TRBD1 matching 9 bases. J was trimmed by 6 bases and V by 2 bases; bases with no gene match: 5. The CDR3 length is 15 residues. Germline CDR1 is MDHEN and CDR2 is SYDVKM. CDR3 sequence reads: CASSLPTGGIQPQHF. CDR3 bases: TGTGCCAGCAGTTTACCCACAGGGGGCATTCAGCCCCAGCATTTT.

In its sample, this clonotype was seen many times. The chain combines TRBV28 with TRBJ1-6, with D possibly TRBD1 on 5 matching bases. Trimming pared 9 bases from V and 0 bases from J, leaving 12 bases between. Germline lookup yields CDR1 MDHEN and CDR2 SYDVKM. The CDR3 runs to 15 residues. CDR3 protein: CASGARSSYNSPLHF. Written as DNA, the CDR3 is TGTGCCAGTGGGGCAAGGAGCTCCTATAATTCACCCCTCCACTTT.

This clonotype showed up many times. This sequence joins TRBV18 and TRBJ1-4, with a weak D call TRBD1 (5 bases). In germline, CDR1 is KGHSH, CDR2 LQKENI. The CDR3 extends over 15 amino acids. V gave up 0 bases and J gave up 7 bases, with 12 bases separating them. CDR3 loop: CASSPPNGGSEKLFF. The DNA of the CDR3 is TGTGCCAGCTCACCACCTAACGGGGGTAGTGAAAAACTGTTTTTT.